Below are 21 T cell receptor beta chains sequenced from a single sample in a study of blood T cells in healthy people across ages. The use of a sample-barcoded 5' primer and a J-beta primer mix characterized a second PCR of roughly 7 to 11 cycles. Using its own MiXCR run on the 5' RACE reads, TCRdb lists one record per CDR3 protein. The repertoire includes about 1.4 million distinct CDR3 sequences, approximately 59% of them detected once, and more than 6% sits in the top ten. Sequences were obtained from blood. The receptors stem from a man younger than 35 in good health.

The chain is built from TRBV6-5 and TRBJ1-5, with no clear D. The CDR3 runs to 13 residues. Germline assignment: CDR1 MNHEY and CDR2 SVGAGI. V lost 6 bases and J lost 4, with 10 bases in between. CDR3 bases: TGTGCCAGCAGAGCTGTGGGGAATCAGCCCCAGCATTTT. The encoded protein is CASRAVGNQPQHF.

The chain employs TRBV2 and TRBJ2-3; no firm D call. The CDR3 consists of 16 residues. Deletions cut 3 bases from V and 1 base from J, with 14 bases between. Germline values: CDR1 SNHLY, CDR2 FYNNEI. The CDR3 spells CASSDSVDFRTDTQYF. The DNA for the CDR3 is TGTGCCAGCAGTGATTCTGTAGACTTCCGCACAGATACGCAGTATTTT.

A single count supports this clonotype. The rearrangement uses TRBV20-1 and TRBJ1-2; 7 bases align to TRBD1. Germline V gene data show CDR1 as DFQATT and CDR2 as SNEGSKA (reference sequence). CDR3 length: 16 residues. V lost 0 bases and J lost 2; bases outside the gene matches: 9. DNA for the CDR3: TGCAGTGCTAGAGAGACAGGGTGGTATACGAACTATGGCTACACCTTC. Its protein product is CSARETGWYTNYGYTF.

The chain carries TRBV6-2 or TRBV6-3 and TRBJ2-3, with D tentatively TRBD1 or TRBD2 (6 bases each). The germline V gene has CDR1 MNHEY and CDR2 SVGEGT. This CDR3 spans 14 amino acids. V was pared by 7 bases and J by 4 bases, with 15 bases between. Written as DNA, the CDR3 is TGTGCCAGCACCCCGGGGGCGCGATCAGATACGCAGTATTTT. Amino acids: CASTPGARSDTQYF.

This clonotype is a singleton in its sample. V and J are TRBV29-1 and TRBJ2-1; 9 bases map to TRBD2. With V trimmed by 7 bases and J by 5 bases, 9 bases remained unmatched. The CDR3 has 14 residues. In germline, CDR1 is SQVTM, CDR2 ANQGSEA. The CDR3 sequence is CSGNPGLANNEQFF. The CDR3 DNA sequence: TGCAGCGGGAACCCGGGACTAGCTAACAATGAGCAGTTCTTC.

The V call is TRBV29-1, the J call TRBJ2-7; weak D call: TRBD1 (6 bases). The V gene's germline CDR1 is SQVTM and CDR2 ANQGSEA. V was pared by 0 bases and J by 4 bases, with 10 bases between. The CDR3 consists of 13 residues. The CDR3 sequence is CSVEERQGYEQYF. For the CDR3, the DNA is TGCAGCGTTGAAGAAAGGCAGGGGTACGAGCAGTACTTC.

This clonotype came up a few times. The V call is TRBV5-1, the J call TRBJ2-7; D is ambiguous. V dropped 3 bases and J dropped 12 bases, with 16 bases sitting between them. CDR1 and CDR2 (germline): SGHRS, YFSETQ. The CDR3 is 12 amino acids. CDR3 in amino acids: CASSSASDLWYF. The CDR3 DNA follows: TGCGCCAGCAGCTCCGCCTCAGATTTATGGTACTTC.

The J gene is TRBJ1-2, the V gene TRBV10-3; no reliable D call. With 3 bases removed from V and 4 bases from J, the gap between germline ends came to 6 bases. The length of the CDR3 is 12 residues. Germline lookup yields CDR1 ENHRY and CDR2 SYGVKD. CDR3 loop: CAISDRVYGYTF. The CDR3 nucleotides read TGTGCCATCAGTGATCGGGTCTATGGCTACACCTTC.

This clonotype occurred a few times. The chain has TRBV20-1 and TRBJ2-3, with D possibly matching TRBD1 (6 bases). This CDR3 is built from 14 residues. V was cut by 5 bases and J by 5 bases, with 17 bases left in between. Germline V gene lookup returns CDR1 DFQATT and CDR2 SNEGSKA (reference sequence). The CDR3 region has the DNA TGCAGTGCTGGACAGACAGGAGGAAGAGATACGCAGTATTTT. Translation gives CSAGQTGGRDTQYF.

The gene calls are TRBV7-2 and TRBJ2-3, with a weak D call TRBD2 (6 bases). The length of the CDR3 is 15 residues. V lost 8 bases and J 2 bases, leaving 17 bases between the germline ends. The germline V gene encodes CDR1 SGHTA and CDR2 FQGNSA. CDR3 region: CASGRDSKITDTQYF. DNA of the CDR3: TGTGCCAGCGGTCGGGACTCCAAAATCACAGATACGCAGTATTTT.

The rearrangement joins TRBV5-1 to TRBJ1-2; TRBD1 matches at 11 bases. Germline trimming cut 2 bases from V and 8 bases from J; bases unmatched to any gene: 5. Germline CDR1 is SGHRS and CDR2 is YFSETQ. This CDR3 spans 14 amino acids. The CDR3, as DNA: TGCGCCAGCAGCTTTACCGGACAGGGGGCAGGCTACACCTTC. Its translation is CASSFTGQGAGYTF.

This clonotype was found a few times. The gene calls are TRBV20-1 and TRBJ2-7; D unresolved. V gave up 0 bases and J gave up 3 bases, with 9 bases separating them. The germline gives CDR1 DFQATT, CDR2 SNEGSKA (reference sequence). The length of the CDR3 is 13 residues. CDR3 region: CSAREPLNYEQYF. For the CDR3, the DNA is TGCAGTGCTAGAGAGCCCCTTAACTACGAGCAGTACTTC.

The chain couples TRBV25-1 to TRBJ2-7; D might be TRBD1 or TRBD2, each matching 5 bases. Trimming pared 2 bases from V and 3 bases from J, leaving 14 bases between. CDR3 length: 15 residues. Germline-derived CDR1 and CDR2 are MGHDK and SYGVNS. The CDR3 spells CASSETGTPHYEQYF. As DNA, the CDR3 is TGTGCCAGCAGTGAAACCGGGACGCCCCACTACGAGCAGTACTTC.

V and J are TRBV6-2 or TRBV6-3 and TRBJ2-6; 9 bases are shared with TRBD1. This CDR3 is 16 amino acids long. The junction had 5 bases not matched to a gene; V was cut back by 6 bases and J by 2 bases. The V gene's germline CDR1 is MNHEY and CDR2 SVGEGT. CDR3 bases: TGTGCCAGCAGCTACAGGGGGCCAGCTGGGGCCAACGTCCTGACTTTC. As protein: CASSYRGPAGANVLTF.

The chain employs TRBV10-3 and TRBJ2-3; the D is unclear. Germline CDR1 reads ENHRY; CDR2 reads SYGVKD. CDR3 length equals 15 residues. V was pared by 0 bases and J by 6 bases, with 13 bases between. The CDR3 region is CAISESAGFRDTQYF. As DNA, the CDR3 is TGTGCCATCAGTGAGTCGGCCGGGTTCCGGGATACGCAGTATTTT.

The chain employs TRBV7-2 and TRBJ1-2; TRBD1 is a possible D gene (6 bases). CDR1 is SGHTA, CDR2 FQGNSA, per germline. The CDR3 consists of 16 residues. Trimming took off 4 bases at V and 2 bases at J, with 17 bases between the two ends. In DNA form, the CDR3 reads TGTGCCAGCAGCTCACCGTTCGACAGGACCAACTATGGCTACACCTTC. This translates into CASSSPFDRTNYGYTF.

This clonotype was counted between two and nine times. The chain has TRBV15 and TRBJ2-4, with D perhaps TRBD2 (5 bases). The end of the DNA is better explained by TRBJ2-7, so the J call may be wrong. CDR3 size: 14 residues. Germline V lookup: CDR1 LNHNV, CDR2 YYDKDF (reference sequence). The CDR3, as DNA: TGTGCCACCAGCAGAGATCCGGGGAACTACGAGCAGTACTTC. This encodes CATSRDPGNYEQYF.

The rearrangement uses TRBV2 and TRBJ2-7; D remains ambiguous. Trimming removed 4 bases from V and 1 base from J, with 17 bases in between. Per germline, CDR1 SNHLY and CDR2 FYNNEI. The CDR3 runs to 16 residues. The CDR3 region has the DNA TGTGCCAGCAGTGCGCAGCATCCCGATTTGTCCTACGAGCAGTACTTC. The encoded protein is CASSAQHPDLSYEQYF.

The CDR3 DNA sequence: TGCAGCGTCGAACGAGGACTAGCGGGAGACTATACGCAGTATTTT. This encodes CSVERGLAGDYTQYF. This rearrangement joins TRBV29-1 to TRBJ2-3; 13 bases align to TRBD2. Germline V CDR1 and CDR2: SQVTM, ANQGSEA. The CDR3 sequence is 15 residues long. V was pared by 6 bases and J by 7 bases, with 10 bases of the junction left unmatched.

This clonotype has more than one count but fewer than ten. The V call is TRBV10-3, the J call TRBJ2-7, with a weak D call TRBD1 (6 bases). The V end lost 2 bases, the J end lost 3 bases, and 14 bases lay between the germline ends. Germline CDR1 is ENHRY and CDR2 is SYGVKD. The CDR3 totals 15 residues. The CDR3 region is CAISERAGALYEQYF. The CDR3 nucleotides read TGTGCCATCAGTGAGAGGGCAGGGGCCCTCTACGAGCAGTACTTC.

V and J are TRBV20-1 and TRBJ2-3, with a possible D match to TRBD2 (7 bases). V lost 3 bases, J lost 5 bases, and 18 bases lay in between. CDR1 DFQATT and CDR2 SNEGSKA come from the germline V gene (reference sequence). This CDR3 contains 15 residues. The CDR3 region is CSASSSGGLLDTQYF. The CDR3 DNA reads TGCAGTGCTAGCAGCTCGGGGGGCCTTCTAGATACGCAGTATTTT.